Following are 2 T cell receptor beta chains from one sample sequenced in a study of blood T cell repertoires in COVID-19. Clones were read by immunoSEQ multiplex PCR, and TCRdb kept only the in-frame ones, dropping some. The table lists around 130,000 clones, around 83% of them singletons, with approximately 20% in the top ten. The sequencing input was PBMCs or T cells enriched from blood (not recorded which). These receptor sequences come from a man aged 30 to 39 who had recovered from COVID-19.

This CDR3 reads CASSEGQISTDTQYF. The CDR3 nucleotides are TGTGCCAGCAGTGAAGGGCAGATAAGCACAGATACGCAGTATTTT. The rearrangement joins TRBV6-1 to TRBJ2-3; unclear D gene. Trimming pared 1 base from V and 0 bases from J, leaving 8 bases between. This CDR3 region has 15 residues. CDR1 MNHNS and CDR2 SASEGT come from the germline V gene.

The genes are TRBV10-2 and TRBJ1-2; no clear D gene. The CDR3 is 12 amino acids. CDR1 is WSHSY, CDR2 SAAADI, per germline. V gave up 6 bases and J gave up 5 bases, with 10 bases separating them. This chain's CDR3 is CASRGGLYGYTF. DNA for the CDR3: TGCGCCAGCAGAGGAGGTCTTTATGGCTACACCTTC.